What follows are 10 T cell receptor beta chains derived from one specimen sequenced in a study of T cells in Graves' hyperthyroidism and ophthalmopathy. Regions amplified from RNA transcripts were the TCR beta CDR3 regions. HTBI primers were employed in a first-round RT-PCR of the TCR CDR3. From the multiplex PCR reads, TCRdb called clonotypes with MiXCR, one entry per CDR3 protein. The repertoire holds around 580,000 distinct CDR3 sequences, over 15% seen once, with 15% to 20% in the top ten. The material sequenced was blood. The receptors shown here come from a young woman with Graves' hyperthyroidism.

This clonotype was detected a few times. The chain has TRBV7-9 and TRBJ2-2; D is unclear. Trimming shortened V by 2 bases and J by 6 bases, and 13 bases separated the two germline ends. The CDR3 is 15 residues long. Germline-derived CDR1 and CDR2 are SEHNR and FQNEAQ (reference sequence). CDR3 amino acids: CASSLPISGAGELFF. For the CDR3, the DNA is TGTGCCAGCAGCTTACCTATCAGTGGGGCCGGGGAGCTGTTTTTT.

This clonotype turned up a few times. The gene calls are TRBV4-3 and TRBJ2-5, with D possibly being TRBD2 (7 bases). CDR1 LGHNA and CDR2 YSLEER come from the germline V gene. The V end was cut by 0 bases, the J end by 7 bases, with 12 bases between. This CDR3 is built from 14 residues. CDR3 DNA: TGCGCCAGCAGCCAAGAGGGGGGGCTAGGGACCCAGTACTTC. It translates to CASSQEGGLGTQYF.

This clonotype was recorded many times. The CDR3 DNA is TGTGCCAGCAGTAGGGTTAGCGGGGGAGTAGCAGATACGCAGTATTTT. Protein sequence: CASSRVSGGVADTQYF. V usage is TRBV12-3 or TRBV12-4 and J usage is TRBJ2-3; 9 bases are shared with TRBD2. The CDR3 consists of 16 residues. After removal of 5 bases from V and 4 bases from J, the junction contained 10 bases not matched to a gene.

This clonotype came up a few times. This chain links TRBV5-1 with TRBJ2-1, with D hard to call. Germline V gives CDR1 SGHRS, CDR2 YFSETQ. V lost 5 bases and J lost 9, with 15 bases in between. This CDR3 region has 13 residues. The CDR3 DNA is TGCGCCAGCAGAAGGACCGCCCTAGGTGAGCAGTTCTTC. It is translated as CASRRTALGEQFF.

The J gene is TRBJ2-5, the V gene TRBV25-1; TRBD1 matches at 7 bases. J lost 6 bases, V lost 3 bases, and 13 bases had no gene match. Germline V gives CDR1 MGHDK, CDR2 SYGVNS. This CDR3 comprises 16 residues. The CDR3 loop is CASSDTGTAIRKTQYF. Written as DNA, the CDR3 is TGTGCCAGCAGTGACACCGGGACAGCAATAAGAAAGACCCAGTACTTC.

This clonotype was recorded many times. The chain combines TRBV7-9 with TRBJ1-1, with D uncertain. V shed 1 base and J shed 5 bases, with 20 bases lying between them. The CDR3 runs to 17 residues. Germline V gene sequence: CDR1 SEHNR, CDR2 FQNEAQ (reference sequence). CDR3 sequence reads: CASSLGEGTLRVTEAFF. DNA of the CDR3: TGTGCCAGCAGCTTAGGGGAGGGCACACTTAGGGTGACTGAAGCTTTCTTT.

The CDR3 region is CASRGTGFSNQPQHF. The DNA for the CDR3 is TGTGCCAGCAGAGGGACAGGGTTTAGCAATCAGCCCCAGCATTTT. The chain uses TRBV6-1 and TRBJ1-5; 9 positions agree with TRBD1. Germline CDR1 and CDR2: MNHNS and SASEGT. The CDR3 extends over 15 amino acids. The V gene end was trimmed by 6 bases and the J gene end by 0 bases; junction bases not matched to a gene: 3.

V gene TRBV2 combines with J gene TRBJ2-2, with D perhaps TRBD2 (5 bases). Trimming cost V 7 bases and J 4 bases, with 13 bases left between them. Germline V CDR1 and CDR2: SNHLY, FYNNEI. The CDR3 contains 14 residues. CDR3 in DNA: TGTGCCAGCATCCCCGGGATGGGCACCGGGGAGCTGTTTTTT. Translation gives CASIPGMGTGELFF.

The rearrangement uses TRBV11-2 and TRBJ2-7; possibly TRBD2 for D (6 bases). V was shortened by 2 bases and J by 6 bases, with 14 bases between the two germline ends. The CDR3 is 14 residues long. In germline, CDR1 is SGHAT, CDR2 FQNNGV. CDR3 amino acids: CASSLTGDRREQYF. In nucleotides, the CDR3 is TGTGCCAGCAGCTTAACGGGAGACAGACGCGAGCAGTACTTC.

This chain connects TRBV7-9 to TRBJ2-3, with 12 nucleotides matching TRBD1. CDR1 and CDR2 (germline): SEHNR, FQNEAQ (reference sequence). CDR3 size: 16 residues. The J segment lost 4 bases and the V segment lost 5 bases, leaving 7 bases of the junction unmatched. The CDR3 loop is CASSQKGQGASDTQYF. For the CDR3, the DNA is TGTGCCAGCAGCCAAAAGGGACAGGGGGCCTCAGATACGCAGTATTTT.